These 27 T cell receptor beta chains share one sample of origin, sequenced in a study of T-cell reconstitution after alpha-beta-depleted transplantation in children. Using unique molecular identifiers, the investigators prepared the TCRbeta library. TCRdb redid the calling of the PCR reads with MiXCR, one entry per CDR3 protein. The profile shows 200,000 to 250,000 distinct CDR3 sequences, approximately 9% of them singletons. This specimen consisted of PBMCs from the stem cell graft donor, obtained from the stem cell graft. The origin of the receptors is a human donor who donated a stem cell graft to a child with acute lymphoblastic leukemia.

This clonotype has more than one count but fewer than ten. This chain joins TRBV5-1 and TRBJ2-3; 8 bases are a match to TRBD2. The CDR3 consists of 16 residues. The V segment lost 0 bases and the J segment 4 bases; nucleotides outside the gene matches: 7. Looked up from germline, CDR1 is SGHRS and CDR2 is YFSETQ. CDR3 sequence: CASSLAGTRTSDTQYF. The DNA for the CDR3 is TGCGCCAGCAGCTTGGCCGGGACTAGAACCTCAGATACGCAGTATTTT. The full variable domain, completed using reference TRBV5-1 and TRBJ2-3, is KAGVTQTPRYLIKTRGQQVTLSCSPISGHRSVSWYQQTPGQGLQFLFEYFSETQRNKGNFPGRFSGRQFSNSRSEMNVSTLELGDSALYLCASSLAGTRTSDTQYFGPGTRLTVL.

This clonotype turned up a few times. The chain has TRBV4-3 and TRBJ2-3; TRBD2 matches at 8 bases. The V segment lost 0 bases and the J segment 4 bases; nucleotides outside the gene matches: 12. There are 18 residues in the CDR3. Germline CDR1 reads LGHNA; CDR2 reads YSLEER. CDR3 bases: TGCGCCAGCAGCCAAGATGTACCGGGGGGGCCTTTCGCAGATACGCAGTATTTT. Protein sequence: CASSQDVPGGPFADTQYF.

V and J are TRBV6-5 and TRBJ1-1; D is unclear. The CDR3 has 11 residues. Per germline, CDR1 MNHEY and CDR2 SVGAGI. With 8 bases removed from V and 6 bases from J, the gap between germline ends came to 10 bases. The CDR3 loop is CASRLGSEAFF. The CDR3 DNA reads TGTGCCAGCCGCCTCGGTTCTGAAGCTTTCTTT.

This clonotype has a count of ten or more. The chain recombines TRBV4-1 with TRBJ2-4; D may match TRBD1 or TRBD2 (6 bases each). Trimming cost V 4 bases and J 9 bases, with 16 bases left between them. This CDR3 is 14 amino acids long. CDR1 and CDR2 (germline): MGHRA, YSYEKL. In DNA, the CDR3 is TGCGCCAGCAGCCCACGACAGGAGGGGTTCATTCAGTACTTC. It encodes CASSPRQEGFIQYF.

This clonotype was seen at least ten times. V usage is TRBV20-1 and J usage is TRBJ2-5, with TRBD1 matching over 9 bases. J gave up 7 bases and V 3 bases, and 6 bases lay outside the gene matches. The CDR3 covers 13 residues. The germline V gene encodes CDR1 DFQATT and CDR2 SNEGSKA (reference sequence). As DNA, the CDR3 is TGCAGTGCTAGTGGACAGGGGTTGTGGACCCAGTACTTC. Residues: CSASGQGLWTQYF.

A few counts support this clonotype. The rearrangement links TRBV7-2 to TRBJ2-3; 9 bases agree with TRBD2. V trimming: 1 base; J trimming: 7 bases; junction bases outside the gene matches: 12. CDR3 length: 17 residues. CDR1 and CDR2 from the germline V gene are SGHTA and FQGNSA. The CDR3 loop reads CASSLGTGGGAKYTQYF. CDR3 in DNA: TGTGCCAGCAGCTTAGGCACGGGCGGGGGGGCCAAATATACGCAGTATTTT.

This clonotype was detected only a few times. The chain carries TRBV6-5 and TRBJ2-7; 9 positions match TRBD1. Germline assignment: CDR1 MNHEY and CDR2 SVGAGI. V lost 6 bases and J lost 4; bases outside the gene matches: 13. This CDR3 has 16 amino acids. The CDR3 DNA reads as TGTGCCAGCAGAGACTCGGACAGGGGAATTATATACGAGCAGTACTTC. Protein: CASRDSDRGIIYEQYF.

For this clonotype: An end of the junction differs from the germline gene, which may be a read error. V and J are TRBV3-1 and TRBJ2-1; TRBD2 is a possible D gene (5 bases). The germline V gene encodes CDR1 LGHDT and CDR2 YNNKEL (reference sequence). The CDR3 sequence is 17 residues long. CDR3 in DNA: TGTGCCAGCTGCCAAGGAGTCCCGGGAACACATAGCGATGAGCAGTTCTTC. Its translation: CASCQGVPGTHSDEQFF.

At least ten counts were recorded for this clonotype. This chain's CDR3 is CASSPVGAGELFF. In nucleotides, the CDR3 is TGCGCCAGCAGCCCGGTTGGGGCCGGGGAGCTGTTTTTT. The chain is built from TRBV5-1 and TRBJ2-2; D is undetermined. The CDR3 loop spans 13 amino acids. The ends were cut back, 4 bases at V and 6 bases at J, with 10 bases in the middle. Germline V gene lookup returns CDR1 SGHRS and CDR2 YFSETQ. Complete variable domain (other parts from reference TRBV5-1 and TRBJ2-2): KAGVTQTPRYLIKTRGQQVTLSCSPISGHRSVSWYQQTPGQGLQFLFEYFSETQRNKGNFPGRFSGRQFSNSRSEMNVSTLELGDSALYLCASSPVGAGELFFGEGSRLTVL.

The chain combines TRBV29-1 with TRBJ1-1, with D unclear. The CDR3 contains 12 residues. From germline, CDR1 is SQVTM and CDR2 ANQGSEA. V lost 7 bases and J lost 1, with 10 bases in between. The CDR3 loop is CSAEPGNTEAFF. In DNA form, the CDR3 reads TGCAGCGCCGAGCCCGGGAACACTGAAGCTTTCTTT.

Many counts were recorded for this clonotype. The V call is TRBV5-1, the J call TRBJ2-3, with D possibly called TRBD1 or TRBD2 (6 bases each). The CDR3 length is 14 residues. The germline CDR1 and CDR2 sequences are SGHRS and YFSETQ. Trimming removed 4 bases at V and 3 bases at J, with 12 bases between. The CDR3 coding sequence is TGCGCCAGCAGCCTGGGGGGCCTTACAGATACGCAGTATTTT. It encodes CASSLGGLTDTQYF. The full variable domain, completed using reference TRBV5-1 and TRBJ2-3, is KAGVTQTPRYLIKTRGQQVTLSCSPISGHRSVSWYQQTPGQGLQFLFEYFSETQRNKGNFPGRFSGRQFSNSRSEMNVSTLELGDSALYLCASSLGGLTDTQYFGPGTRLTVL.

This clonotype was seen at least ten times. This chain joins TRBV7-9 and TRBJ1-1; maybe TRBD1 (5 bases). CDR3 length equals 15 residues. The germline V gene encodes CDR1 SEHNR and CDR2 FQNEAQ (reference sequence). The V end was cut by 5 bases, the J end by 1 base, with 14 bases between. The chain's CDR3 is CASSRSGRTNTEAFF. The CDR3, as DNA: TGTGCCAGCAGCCGCTCGGGACGGACGAACACTGAAGCTTTCTTT.

This clonotype has ten or more counts. This chain links TRBV7-2 with TRBJ2-5; 9 positions match TRBD1. Germline CDR1 SGHTA, CDR2 FQGNSA. Germline trimming cut 4 bases from V and 2 bases from J; bases unmatched to any gene: 8. The CDR3 length is 16 residues. This CDR3 is CASSSRQGGRQETQYF. CDR3 DNA sequence: TGTGCCAGCAGCTCCCGACAGGGGGGAAGACAAGAGACCCAGTACTTC.

The chain is built from TRBV6-2 or TRBV6-3 and TRBJ2-7; 11 bases map to TRBD2. The V gene end was trimmed by 2 bases and the J gene end by 0 bases; junction bases not matched to a gene: 9. The CDR3 length is 18 residues. Germline loops: CDR1 MNHEY, CDR2 SVGEGT. This chain's CDR3 is CASSYPSSGGSSSYEQYF. As DNA, the CDR3 is TGTGCCAGCAGTTACCCTTCTAGCGGGGGGTCGAGCTCCTACGAGCAGTACTTC.

The V gene is TRBV5-4, the J gene TRBJ1-2, with 7 bases that match TRBD1. With V trimmed by 4 bases and J by 4 bases, 13 bases remained unmatched. Germline lookup yields CDR1 SGHNT and CDR2 YYREEE (reference sequence). The CDR3 runs 16 residues. CDR3 coding DNA: TGTGCCAGCAGCCCGAAACAGGGGAGATCGGGCTATGGCTACACCTTC. Protein sequence: CASSPKQGRSGYGYTF.

This clonotype came up many times. The rearrangement joins TRBV19 to TRBJ1-5; maybe TRBD1 (6 bases). Trimming took off 4 bases at V and 1 base at J, with 17 bases between the two ends. CDR1 and CDR2 from the germline V gene are LNHDA and SQIVND (reference sequence). CDR3 length: 17 amino acids. The CDR3 sequence: CASSTTIRGESNQPQHF. The CDR3 region has the DNA TGTGCCAGTAGTACCACGATCAGGGGAGAGAGCAATCAGCCCCAGCATTTT. The full variable domain, with the rest looked up from reference TRBV19 and TRBJ1-5, is DGGITQSPKYLFRKEGQNVTLSCEQNLNHDAMYWYRQDPGQGLRLIYYSQIVNDFQKGDIAEGYSVSREKKESFPLTVTSAQKNPTAFYLCASSTTIRGESNQPQHFGDGTRLSIL.

There are a few counts of this clonotype. The V call is TRBV6-5, the J call TRBJ2-1; 11 nucleotides align to TRBD2. CDR1 is MNHEY and CDR2 is SVGAGI in the germline V gene. This CDR3 has 15 residues. Germline trimming cut 4 bases from V and 14 bases from J; bases unmatched to any gene: 13. Here the CDR3 DNA reads TGTGCCAGCAGTTTATTTCTCGGGTTAGCGGGGGGGGAGTTCTTC. It codes for CASSLFLGLAGGEFF.

The CDR3 DNA reads TGTGCCAGCAGCTTGACTAGCGGGAGCACCGGGGAGCTGTTTTTT. This sequence encodes CASSLTSGSTGELFF. The chain uses TRBV7-6 and TRBJ2-2, with TRBD2 matching 12 bases. V was pared by 3 bases and J by 4 bases, with 0 bases of the junction left unmatched. The CDR3 runs to 15 residues. Germline V gene lookup returns CDR1 SGHVS and CDR2 FNYEAQ.

The rearrangement uses TRBV7-8 and TRBJ1-5, with a tentative D call TRBD1 (5 bases). V lost 6 bases and J lost 1, with 7 bases in between. Germline loops: CDR1 SGHVS, CDR2 FQNEAQ. This CDR3 has 13 residues. The CDR3 DNA reads as TGTGCCAGCAGGTGGGGCAGCAATCAGCCCCAGCATTTT. Its translation is CASRWGSNQPQHF.

Details on this clonotype: A much larger clonotype is one base distant, so this may be a read error. The chain uses TRBV5-1 and TRBJ2-5; tentatively, D is TRBD1 (6 bases). The V end was cut by 7 bases, the J end by 4 bases, with 17 bases between. The CDR3 sequence is 14 residues long. Germline lookup yields CDR1 SGHRS and CDR2 YFSETQ. The CDR3, as DNA: TGCGCCAGCTCCACAACAGGGTTCCGAGAGACCCAGTACTTC. Translation gives CASSTTGFRETQYF.

In this sample, this clonotype turned up many times. The rearrangement joins TRBV5-5 to TRBJ1-3; no reliable D call. CDR1 and CDR2 from the germline V gene are SGHKS and YYEKEE (reference sequence). V was cut by 0 bases and J by 4 bases, with 2 bases left in between. The CDR3 runs 12 residues. The CDR3 protein is CASSLGGNTIYF. DNA for the CDR3: TGTGCCAGCAGCTTGGGAGGAAACACCATATATTTT.

This clonotype was seen many times. The rearrangement links TRBV6-2 or TRBV6-3 to TRBJ2-2; 12 bases fit TRBD2. Germline CDR1 MNHEY, CDR2 SVGEGT. The junction had 5 bases not matched to a gene; V was cut back by 4 bases and J by 5 bases. The CDR3 extends over 16 amino acids. CDR3 sequence (DNA): TGTGCCAGCAGTTTCTCCGGACTAGCGGGAACCGGGGAGCTGTTTTTT. Its translation is CASSFSGLAGTGELFF.

V is TRBV12-3 or TRBV12-4 and J is TRBJ1-2; D is uncertain. V was shortened by 3 bases and J by 3 bases, with 5 bases between the two germline ends. There are 12 residues in the CDR3. As DNA, the CDR3 is TGTGCCAGCAGTTTCGAGGACTATGGCTACACCTTC. This codes for CASSFEDYGYTF.

This clonotype occurred a few times. This sequence joins TRBV5-1 and TRBJ2-3; 10 bases line up with TRBD2. The germline V gene encodes CDR1 SGHRS and CDR2 YFSETQ. V trimming: 5 bases; J trimming: 5 bases; junction bases outside the gene matches: 8. The CDR3 runs 15 residues. Here the CDR3 DNA reads TGCGCCAGCAGTTCCCAGCGGGGGGGACAAGATACGCAGTATTTT. This sequence encodes CASSSQRGGQDTQYF. The whole variable domain, filled in from reference TRBV5-1 and TRBJ2-3, reads KAGVTQTPRYLIKTRGQQVTLSCSPISGHRSVSWYQQTPGQGLQFLFEYFSETQRNKGNFPGRFSGRQFSNSRSEMNVSTLELGDSALYLCASSSQRGGQDTQYFGPGTRLTVL.

In this sample, this clonotype turned up many times. This sequence joins TRBV5-6 and TRBJ1-1, with D tentatively TRBD1 (5 bases). This CDR3 contains 14 residues. From germline, CDR1 is SGHDT and CDR2 YYEEEE. V lost 4 bases, J lost 1 base, and 11 bases lay in between. The CDR3 spells CASSKGRPNTEAFF. The CDR3 DNA is TGTGCCAGCAGCAAGGGACGCCCGAACACTGAAGCTTTCTTT.

This clonotype was recorded at least ten times. The chain has TRBV10-3 and TRBJ2-4; 7 bases map to TRBD2. The CDR3 is made up of 15 amino acids. Germline loops: CDR1 ENHRY, CDR2 SYGVKD. The J segment lost 3 bases and the V segment lost 0 bases, leaving 2 bases of the junction unmatched. CDR3 amino acids: CAISESGGGKNIQYF. The CDR3 region has the DNA TGTGCCATCAGTGAGTCTGGGGGGGGCAAAAACATTCAGTACTTC.

V usage is TRBV7-2 and J usage is TRBJ1-3; 7 bases match TRBD1. The CDR3 is made up of 16 amino acids. CDR1 SGHTA and CDR2 FQGNSA come from the germline V gene. Losses at the gene ends were 5 bases for V and 0 bases for J; bases not matched to a gene: 7. DNA for the CDR3: TGTGCCAGCAGCCCTTACCCAGGGGGCTCTGGAAACACCATATATTTT. Its protein product is CASSPYPGGSGNTIYF.